The TCR beta chain described here comes from a study of cytomegalovirus exposure and HLA in healthy donors. The overall study: The use of the same platform for the approximately 130 validation repertoires and the roughly 700 first-cohort repertoires was reported by a later analysis.

Sequenced by immunoSEQ multiplex PCR; TCRdb stores in-frame clones only, minus some. Altogether about 220,000 clones are present, about 91% being singletons, with the ten largest covering around 3%. With V trimmed by 4 bases and J by 5 bases, 7 bases remained unmatched. This CDR3 has 14 amino acids. Germline V gives CDR1 SGHAT, CDR2 FQNNGV. This chain links TRBV11-2 with TRBJ2-5, with 7 bases identical to TRBD2. The sequenced material came from PBMCs. The sequence came from a young woman in good health and CMV-seronegative. The CDR3 nucleotides read TGTGCCAGCAGCTGGGCGGGAGTGGTGGAGACCCAGTACTTC. Its translation: CASSWAGVVETQYF.